This TCR beta chain stems from a study of OX40 agonist ivuxolimab in advanced cancers. Study-wide results and caveats: The average count of expanded clones was higher among CD8+ T cells than among CD4+. Researchers did not establish what antigens the expanded peripheral T cells target.

On cycle 4 day 1 and cycle 7 day 1, as well as at baseline, blood was sampled. Sequencing used immunoSEQ multiplex PCR; TCRdb keeps in-frame clones, though not all of them. The table shows 7,500 to 8,500 clones, with 70% to 80% occurring only once. Germline CDR1 and CDR2: GTSNPN and SVGIG (reference sequence). The CDR3 totals 15 residues. With 0 bases removed from V and 3 bases from J, the gap between germline ends came to 15 bases. As to this clone: Its matching antigen is unknown.

This sequence originates from an adult with an advanced solid tumor such as melanoma, head and neck, liver or kidney cancer. The material sequenced was CD4+ or CD8+ T cells sorted from blood, taken in a trial of the OX40 agonist ivuxolimab. The rearrangement links TRBV30 to TRBJ2-7; tentative D call: TRBD1 (6 bases). Written as DNA, the CDR3 is TGTGCCTGGAGTGTAAGCCCTAGGGGGAACTACGAGCAGTACTTC. Translated: CAWSVSPRGNYEQYF.